The T cell receptor beta chain described here comes from a study of blood T cell repertoires in COVID-19. Clones were read by immunoSEQ multiplex PCR, and TCRdb kept only the in-frame ones, dropping some. This table holds 250,000 to 350,000 clones, roughly 87% found once. Germline V gene lookup returns CDR1 MDHEN and CDR2 SYDVKM. The CDR3 sequence is 14 residues long. V lost 5 bases to trimming and J lost 8 bases; unmatched junction nucleotides: 10. This TCR was sampled from a woman between 50 and 59 years old who had recovered from COVID-19. Sample: peripheral blood. This sequence joins TRBV28 and TRBJ1-1; TRBD1 aligns across 8 bases. The CDR3 is CASSLQGVSQEAFF. CDR3 nucleotide sequence: TGTGCCAGCAGTCTACAGGGGGTATCTCAAGAAGCTTTCTTT.